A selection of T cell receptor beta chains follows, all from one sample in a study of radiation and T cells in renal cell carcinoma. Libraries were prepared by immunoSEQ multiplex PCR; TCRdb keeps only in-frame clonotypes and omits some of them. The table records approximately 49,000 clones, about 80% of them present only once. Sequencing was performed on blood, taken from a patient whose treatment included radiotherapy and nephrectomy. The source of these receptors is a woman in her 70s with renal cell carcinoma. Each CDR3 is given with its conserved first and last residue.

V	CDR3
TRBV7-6	CASSLYSSGRAASETQYF
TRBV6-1	CASRERGGQGTPYEQYF
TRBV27	CASSSDINYGYTF
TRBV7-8	CASSLAPQGSNQPQHF
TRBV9	CASSVIGEVQDTQYF
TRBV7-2	CASSLAASGGTDTQYF
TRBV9	CASSVGIGTGVGSYEQYF
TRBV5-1	CASSPAGTGGLTNEKLFF
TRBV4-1	CASSLDRGPGNTIYF
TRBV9	CASSVDGQGTNEQFF
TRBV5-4	CASSRNTEAFF
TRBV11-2	CASSQGLPLAKNIQYF
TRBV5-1	CASSLGSSDTEAFF
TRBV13	CASSSPTTIGKWLGNTIYF
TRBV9	CASSVAGGPDTGELFF
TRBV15	CATSRGGWSSYEQYF
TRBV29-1	CSVVVGRGGYTF
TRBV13	CASSFLAGSYNEQFF
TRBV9	CASSVTSGQGITDTQYF
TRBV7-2	CASSPSPNSPLHF
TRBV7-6	CASSNTQGADNYGYTF
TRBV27	CASSPLGGWGYTF
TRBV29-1	CSAGGQGQPQHF
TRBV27	CASSLNPMAAGDVQETQYF
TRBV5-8	CASRGRDTYEQYF
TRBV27	CASTSGGGSNQPQHF
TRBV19	CASHPETNTGELFF
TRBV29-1	CSVEGVGSSYEQYF